This is a list of T cell receptor beta chains from one sample in a study of cytomegalovirus exposure and HLA in healthy donors. Profiling relied on immunoSEQ multiplex PCR, and the TCRdb table lists in-frame clones only, not all of them. The sample holds 55,000 to 85,000 clones. Input material: PBMCs. These receptors were collected from a woman aged 25 to 39 in good health and CMV-seronegative. CDR3s include the opening cysteine and the closing phenylalanine or tryptophan. The order of the fields is V gene, J gene, CDR3 protein.

v_gene: TRBV18
j_gene: TRBJ2-7
CDR3aa: CASSPRDNRFYEQYF

v_gene: TRBV10-2
j_gene: TRBJ1-2
CDR3aa: CASSELTAYGYTF

v_gene: TRBV18
j_gene: TRBJ2-3
CDR3aa: CASSPTPIPSTDTQYF

v_gene: TRBV2
j_gene: TRBJ1-2
CDR3aa: CASSEAEANYGYTF

v_gene: TRBV7-2
j_gene: TRBJ2-7
CDR3aa: CASSVTGGAWDEQYF

v_gene: TRBV10-3
j_gene: TRBJ1-1
CDR3aa: CAISESNPRSPEAFF

v_gene: TRBV18
j_gene: TRBJ2-2
CDR3aa: CASSLFQLGHEGTGELFF

v_gene: TRBV28
j_gene: TRBJ2-3
CDR3aa: CASGSRLAGDLDTQYF

v_gene: TRBV19
j_gene: TRBJ1-5
CDR3aa: CASSMGGNHQPQHF

v_gene: TRBV2
j_gene: TRBJ1-2
CDR3aa: CASRRGTGYGYTF

v_gene: TRBV7-2
j_gene: TRBJ2-4
CDR3aa: CASSTKNIQYF

v_gene: TRBV19
j_gene: TRBJ1-5
CDR3aa: CASTLRRDRARGSNQPQHF

v_gene: TRBV9
j_gene: TRBJ2-1
CDR3aa: CASSVGPLGTGGYNEQFF

v_gene: TRBV5-5
j_gene: TRBJ1-5
CDR3aa: CASSFGTGGVRNQPQHF

v_gene: TRBV30
j_gene: TRBJ1-4
CDR3aa: CAWSPSRWYEKLFF

v_gene: TRBV9
j_gene: TRBJ1-2
CDR3aa: CASSVGQGRGYTF

v_gene: TRBV19
j_gene: TRBJ1-5
CDR3aa: CASSYGWAQHF

v_gene: TRBV6-5
j_gene: TRBJ1-3
CDR3aa: CASSYSTIGTGNTIYF

v_gene: TRBV6-1
j_gene: TRBJ2-5
CDR3aa: CASRLLILAGETQYF

v_gene: TRBV7-2
j_gene: TRBJ1-2
CDR3aa: CASSPDLGGPRVGYTF

v_gene: TRBV9
j_gene: TRBJ1-2
CDR3aa: CASSPWSLRGGYTF

v_gene: TRBV6-5
j_gene: TRBJ2-5
CDR3aa: CASRRTGDQTQYF

v_gene: TRBV4-2
j_gene: TRBJ1-5
CDR3aa: CASSQTNQPQHF

v_gene: TRBV29-1
j_gene: TRBJ2-7
CDR3aa: CSVKTGHEQYF

v_gene: TRBV7-9
j_gene: TRBJ2-7
CDR3aa: CASSPGTSSHEQYF

v_gene: TRBV4-2
j_gene: TRBJ1-4
CDR3aa: CASSQVDRGNEKLFF

v_gene: TRBV28
j_gene: TRBJ1-3
CDR3aa: CASSEDRVGGNTIYF

v_gene: TRBV19
j_gene: TRBJ2-2
CDR3aa: CASSANGHTGELFF

v_gene: TRBV28
j_gene: TRBJ2-7
CDR3aa: CASKEAYEQYF

v_gene: TRBV15
j_gene: TRBJ2-5
CDR3aa: CATSRDRGVETQYF

v_gene: TRBV5-4
j_gene: TRBJ2-7
CDR3aa: CASRPGTSGNYEQYF

v_gene: TRBV28
j_gene: TRBJ1-2
CDR3aa: CASSLGRVGYTF

v_gene: TRBV4-3
j_gene: TRBJ2-7
CDR3aa: CASSQERGAYEQYF

v_gene: TRBV28
j_gene: TRBJ2-1
CDR3aa: CASSIPFGGRANEQFF

v_gene: TRBV6-1
j_gene: TRBJ1-5
CDR3aa: CASTGGQPQHF

v_gene: TRBV9
j_gene: TRBJ2-6
CDR3aa: CASSPGGSGANVLTF

v_gene: TRBV27
j_gene: TRBJ2-7
CDR3aa: CASSARVPHEQYF

v_gene: TRBV10-2
j_gene: TRBJ1-1
CDR3aa: CASTPDRGRPEAFF

v_gene: TRBV6-1
j_gene: TRBJ2-7
CDR3aa: CASSEGYYSYEQYF

v_gene: TRBV6-1
j_gene: TRBJ1-5
CDR3aa: CASLDRPSFWPQHF

v_gene: TRBV7-9
j_gene: TRBJ2-7
CDR3aa: CASSRGGTGAYEQYF

v_gene: TRBV5-1
j_gene: TRBJ2-2
CDR3aa: CASSLAPPDTYTGELFF